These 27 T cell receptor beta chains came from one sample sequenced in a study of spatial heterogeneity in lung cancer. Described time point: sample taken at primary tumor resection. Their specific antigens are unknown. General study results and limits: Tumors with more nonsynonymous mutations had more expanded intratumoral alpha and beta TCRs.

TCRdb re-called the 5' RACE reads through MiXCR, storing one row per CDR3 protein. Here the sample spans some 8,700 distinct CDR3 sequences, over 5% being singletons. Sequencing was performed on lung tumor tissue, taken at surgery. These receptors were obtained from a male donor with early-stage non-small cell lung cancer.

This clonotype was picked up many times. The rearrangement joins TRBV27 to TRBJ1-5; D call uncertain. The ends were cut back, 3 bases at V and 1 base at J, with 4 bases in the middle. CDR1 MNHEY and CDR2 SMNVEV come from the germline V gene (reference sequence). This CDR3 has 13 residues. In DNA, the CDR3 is TGTGCCAGCAGTTTGTGGAGCAATCAGCCCCAGCATTTT. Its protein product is CASSLWSNQPQHF.

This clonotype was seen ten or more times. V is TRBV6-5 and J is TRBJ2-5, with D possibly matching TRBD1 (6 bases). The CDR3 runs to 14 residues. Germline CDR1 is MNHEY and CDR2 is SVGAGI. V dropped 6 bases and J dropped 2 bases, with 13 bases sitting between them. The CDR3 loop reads CASRPPGQQETQYF. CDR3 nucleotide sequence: TGTGCCAGCAGACCGCCCGGACAGCAAGAGACCCAGTACTTC.

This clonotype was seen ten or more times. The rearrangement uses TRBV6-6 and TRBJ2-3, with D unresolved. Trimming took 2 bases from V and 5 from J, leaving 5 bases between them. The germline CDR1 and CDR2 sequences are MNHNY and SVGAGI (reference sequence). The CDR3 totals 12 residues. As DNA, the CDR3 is TGTGCCAGCAGTTACGTGGGAGATACGCAGTATTTT. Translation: CASSYVGDTQYF.

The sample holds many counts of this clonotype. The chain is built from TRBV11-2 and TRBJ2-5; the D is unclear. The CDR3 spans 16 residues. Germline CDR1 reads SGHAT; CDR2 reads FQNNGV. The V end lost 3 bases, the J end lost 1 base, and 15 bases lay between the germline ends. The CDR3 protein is CASSFGVGGPQETQYF. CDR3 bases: TGTGCCAGCAGCTTTGGGGTCGGCGGACCCCAAGAGACCCAGTACTTC.

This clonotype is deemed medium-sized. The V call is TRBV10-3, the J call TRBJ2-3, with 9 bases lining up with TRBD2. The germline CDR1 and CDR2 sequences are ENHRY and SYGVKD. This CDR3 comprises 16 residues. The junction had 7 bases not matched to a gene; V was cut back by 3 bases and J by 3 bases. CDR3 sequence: CAISERAGGATDTQYF. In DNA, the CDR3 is TGTGCCATCAGTGAACGAGCGGGGGGTGCGACAGATACGCAGTATTTT.

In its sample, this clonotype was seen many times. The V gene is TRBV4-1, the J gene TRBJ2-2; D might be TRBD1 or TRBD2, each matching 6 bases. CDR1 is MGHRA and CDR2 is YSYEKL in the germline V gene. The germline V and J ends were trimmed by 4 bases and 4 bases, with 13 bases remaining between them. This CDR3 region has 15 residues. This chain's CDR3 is CASSPGGGPTGELFF. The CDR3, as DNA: TGCGCCAGCAGCCCTGGAGGGGGGCCCACCGGGGAGCTGTTTTTT.

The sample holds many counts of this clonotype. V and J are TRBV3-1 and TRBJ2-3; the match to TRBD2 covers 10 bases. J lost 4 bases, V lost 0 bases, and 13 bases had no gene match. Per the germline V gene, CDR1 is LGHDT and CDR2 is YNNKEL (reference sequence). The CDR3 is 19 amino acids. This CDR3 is CASSQDPRLAGPAADTQYF. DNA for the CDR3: TGTGCCAGCAGCCAAGATCCTCGACTAGCGGGCCCTGCAGCAGATACGCAGTATTTT.

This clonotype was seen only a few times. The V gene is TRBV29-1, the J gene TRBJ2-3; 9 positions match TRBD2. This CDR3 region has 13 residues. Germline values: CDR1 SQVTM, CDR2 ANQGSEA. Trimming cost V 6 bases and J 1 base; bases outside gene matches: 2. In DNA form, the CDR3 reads TGCAGCGTGCGGGGGGGCGGCACAGATACGCAGTATTTT. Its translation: CSVRGGGTDTQYF.

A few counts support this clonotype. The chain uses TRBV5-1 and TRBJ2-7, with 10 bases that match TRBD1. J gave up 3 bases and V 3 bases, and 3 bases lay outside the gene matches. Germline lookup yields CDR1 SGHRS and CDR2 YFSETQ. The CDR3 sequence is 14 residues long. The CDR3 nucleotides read TGCGCCAGCAGCTGGACAGGGGGGTACTACGAGCAGTACTTC. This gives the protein CASSWTGGYYEQYF.

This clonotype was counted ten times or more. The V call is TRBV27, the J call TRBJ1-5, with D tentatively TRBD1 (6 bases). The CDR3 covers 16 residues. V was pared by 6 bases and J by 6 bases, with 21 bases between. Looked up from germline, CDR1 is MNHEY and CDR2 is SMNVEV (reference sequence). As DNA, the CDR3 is TGTGCCAGCAGCCTAAGGGGGGCGCGGGTCTCTCAGCCCCAGCATTTT. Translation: CASSLRGARVSQPQHF.

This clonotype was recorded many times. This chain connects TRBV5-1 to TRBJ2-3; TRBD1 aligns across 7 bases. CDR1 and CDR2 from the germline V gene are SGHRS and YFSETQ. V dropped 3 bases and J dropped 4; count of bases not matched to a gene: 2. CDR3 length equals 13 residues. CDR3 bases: TGCGCCAGCAGCTCGACAGGGTCAGATACGCAGTATTTT. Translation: CASSSTGSDTQYF.

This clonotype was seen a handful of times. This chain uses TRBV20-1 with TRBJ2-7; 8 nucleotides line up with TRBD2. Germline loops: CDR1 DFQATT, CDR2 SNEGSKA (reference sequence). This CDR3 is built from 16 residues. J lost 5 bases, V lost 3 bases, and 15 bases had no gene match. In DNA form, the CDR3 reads TGCAGTGCTAGGGGAACTAGCGGAGTAACGTTCGACGAGCAGTACTTC. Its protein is CSARGTSGVTFDEQYF.

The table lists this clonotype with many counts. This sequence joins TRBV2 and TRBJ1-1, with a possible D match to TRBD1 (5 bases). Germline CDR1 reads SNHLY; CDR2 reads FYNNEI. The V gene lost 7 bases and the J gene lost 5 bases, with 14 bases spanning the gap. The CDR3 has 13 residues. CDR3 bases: TGTGCCAGCATGGGGGTGGAGAGGACTGAAGCTTTCTTT. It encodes CASMGVERTEAFF.

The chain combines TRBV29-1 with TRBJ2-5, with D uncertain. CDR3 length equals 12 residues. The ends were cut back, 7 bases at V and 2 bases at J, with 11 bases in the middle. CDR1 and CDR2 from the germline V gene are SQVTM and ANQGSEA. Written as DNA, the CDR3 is TGCAGCGCCAGCCCCGGTCAAGAGACCCAGTACTTC. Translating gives CSASPGQETQYF.

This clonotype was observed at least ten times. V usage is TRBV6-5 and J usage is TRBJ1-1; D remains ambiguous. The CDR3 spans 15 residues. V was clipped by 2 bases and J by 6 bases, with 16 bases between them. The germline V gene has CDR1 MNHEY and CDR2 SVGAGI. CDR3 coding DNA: TGTGCCAGCAGTTACCATGGGGTTGGGAGTCCTGAAGCTTTCTTT. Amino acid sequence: CASSYHGVGSPEAFF.

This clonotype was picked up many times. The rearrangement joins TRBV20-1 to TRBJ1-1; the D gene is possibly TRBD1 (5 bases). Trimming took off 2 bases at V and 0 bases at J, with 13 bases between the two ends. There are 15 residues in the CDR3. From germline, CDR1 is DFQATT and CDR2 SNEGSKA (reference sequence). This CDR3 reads CSARRWDGLNTEAFF. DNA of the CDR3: TGCAGTGCTAGACGGTGGGACGGATTGAACACTGAAGCTTTCTTT.

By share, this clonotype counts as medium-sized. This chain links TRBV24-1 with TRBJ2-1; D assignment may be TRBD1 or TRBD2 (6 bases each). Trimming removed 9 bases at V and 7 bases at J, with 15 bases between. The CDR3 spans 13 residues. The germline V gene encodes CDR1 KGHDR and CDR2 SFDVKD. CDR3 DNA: TGTGCCACCGCTGGGGGGCCGGGAAATGAGCAGTTCTTC. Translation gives CATAGGPGNEQFF.

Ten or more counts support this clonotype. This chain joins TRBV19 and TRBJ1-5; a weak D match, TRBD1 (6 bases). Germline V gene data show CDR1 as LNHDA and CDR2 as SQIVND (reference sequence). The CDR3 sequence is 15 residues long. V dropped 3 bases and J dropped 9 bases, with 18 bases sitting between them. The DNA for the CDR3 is TGTGCCAGTAGTATGTGGGAAGGGGGATCACGGCCCCAGCATTTT. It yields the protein CASSMWEGGSRPQHF.

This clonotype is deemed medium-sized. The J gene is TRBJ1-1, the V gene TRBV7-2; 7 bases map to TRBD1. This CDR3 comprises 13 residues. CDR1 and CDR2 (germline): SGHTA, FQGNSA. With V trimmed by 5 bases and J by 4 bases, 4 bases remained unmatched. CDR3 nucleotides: TGTGCCAGCAGCCGATACAGGGGCACTGAAGCTTTCTTT. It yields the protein CASSRYRGTEAFF.

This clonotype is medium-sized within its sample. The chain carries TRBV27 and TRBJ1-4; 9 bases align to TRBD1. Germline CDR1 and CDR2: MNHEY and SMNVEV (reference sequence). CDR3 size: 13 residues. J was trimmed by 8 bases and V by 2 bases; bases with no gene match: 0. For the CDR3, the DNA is TGTGCCAGCAGTTTAGGGACAGGGGAAAAACTGTTTTTT. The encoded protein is CASSLGTGEKLFF.

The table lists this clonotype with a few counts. The CDR3 bases are TGTGCCAGCAGCCAAGGGACCGAGTGGAACACTGAAGCTTTCTTT. This gives the protein CASSQGTEWNTEAFF. The V call is TRBV4-2, the J call TRBJ1-1; D not certain. The CDR3 extends over 15 amino acids. The V and J ends lost 1 base and 1 base respectively, with 10 bases between them. CDR1 and CDR2 from the germline V gene are LGHNA and YNFKEQ.

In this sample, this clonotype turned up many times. This chain's CDR3 is CASRLTGNTEAFF. The CDR3 DNA reads as TGTGCCAGCAGATTGACAGGGAACACTGAAGCTTTCTTT. J is TRBJ1-1 and V is TRBV2, with D possibly being TRBD1 (6 bases). The germline V and J ends were trimmed by 6 bases and 1 base, with 9 bases remaining between them. The CDR3 extends over 13 amino acids. Germline loops: CDR1 SNHLY, CDR2 FYNNEI.

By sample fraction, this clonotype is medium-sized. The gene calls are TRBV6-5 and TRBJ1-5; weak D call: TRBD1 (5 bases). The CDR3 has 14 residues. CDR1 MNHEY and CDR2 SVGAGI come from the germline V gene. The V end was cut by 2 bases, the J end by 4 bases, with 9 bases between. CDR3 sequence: CASSYVAGNQPQHF. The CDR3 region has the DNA TGTGCCAGCAGTTACGTGGCAGGGAATCAGCCCCAGCATTTT.

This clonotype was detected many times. The DNA for the CDR3 is TGTGCCAGCACCGGGGGGGGGCCTCGGAGTGAGCAGTTCTTC. Encoded protein: CASTGGGPRSEQFF. The chain has TRBV6-6 and TRBJ2-1, with TRBD2 identical over 8 bases. CDR1 and CDR2 from the germline V gene are MNHNY and SVGAGI (reference sequence). The CDR3 sequence is 14 residues long. V lost 7 bases and J lost 9; bases outside the gene matches: 11.

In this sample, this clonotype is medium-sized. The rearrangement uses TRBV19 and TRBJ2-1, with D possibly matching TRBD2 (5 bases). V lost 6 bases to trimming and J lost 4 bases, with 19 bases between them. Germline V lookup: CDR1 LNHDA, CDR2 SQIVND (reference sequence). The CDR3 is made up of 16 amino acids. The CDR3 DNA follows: TGTGCCAGTAGCTCAGGACTTGCCGCGGGTTACAATGAGCAGTTCTTC. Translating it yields CASSSGLAAGYNEQFF. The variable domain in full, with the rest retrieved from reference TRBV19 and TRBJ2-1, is DGGITQSPKYLFRKEGQNVTLSCEQNLNHDAMYWYRQDPGQGLRLIYYSQIVNDFQKGDIAEGYSVSREKKESFPLTVTSAQKNPTAFYLCASSSGLAAGYNEQFFGPGTRLTVL.

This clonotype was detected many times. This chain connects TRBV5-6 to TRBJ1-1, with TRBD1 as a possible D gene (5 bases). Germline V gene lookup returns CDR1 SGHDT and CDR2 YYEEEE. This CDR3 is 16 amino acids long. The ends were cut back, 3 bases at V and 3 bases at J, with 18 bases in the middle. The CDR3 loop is CASSWGTGRGDTEAFF. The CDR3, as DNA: TGTGCCAGCAGCTGGGGAACGGGGCGCGGGGACACTGAAGCTTTCTTT. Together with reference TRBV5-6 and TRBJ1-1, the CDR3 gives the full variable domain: DAGVTQSPTHLIKTRGQQVTLRCSPKSGHDTVSWYQQALGQGPQFIFQYYEEEERQRGNFPDRFSGHQFPNYSSELNVNALLLGDSALYLCASSWGTGRGDTEAFFGQGTRLTVV.

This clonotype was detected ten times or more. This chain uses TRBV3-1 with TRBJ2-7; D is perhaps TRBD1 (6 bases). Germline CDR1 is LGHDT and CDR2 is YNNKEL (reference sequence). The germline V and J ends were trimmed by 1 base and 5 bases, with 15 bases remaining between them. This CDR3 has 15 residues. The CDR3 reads CASSQVSQGGHEQYF. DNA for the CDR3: TGTGCCAGCAGCCAAGTTTCACAGGGCGGCCACGAGCAGTACTTC.